Described below is a single T cell receptor beta chain sequence and its context. cDNA prepared by RNA extraction and subsequent reverse transcription served as the template for sequencing. Clones were sequenced by immunoSEQ multiplex PCR, and TCRdb holds only the in-frame ones, with some missing. The sample has about 210,000 clones, 30% to 40% seen once. V was cut by 1 base and J by 4 bases, with 10 bases left in between. Germline-derived CDR1 and CDR2 are SGHRS and YFSETQ. The CDR3 consists of 14 residues. The treatment denotes: oral pan-JAK inhibitor, 5-10 mg twice daily. The data are from a study of CD8+ T cells in alopecia areata.

This sequence joins TRBV5-1 and TRBJ2-3; TRBD2 might be the D (5 bases). Sequenced here: CD4+ T cells sorted from blood, sampled at week 34, from a patient treated with tofacitinib. The sequence came from a human donor with alopecia areata. DNA of the CDR3: TGCGCCAGCAGCTTGATTTGGCGGGCAGATACGCAGTATTTT. Residues: CASSLIWRADTQYF.